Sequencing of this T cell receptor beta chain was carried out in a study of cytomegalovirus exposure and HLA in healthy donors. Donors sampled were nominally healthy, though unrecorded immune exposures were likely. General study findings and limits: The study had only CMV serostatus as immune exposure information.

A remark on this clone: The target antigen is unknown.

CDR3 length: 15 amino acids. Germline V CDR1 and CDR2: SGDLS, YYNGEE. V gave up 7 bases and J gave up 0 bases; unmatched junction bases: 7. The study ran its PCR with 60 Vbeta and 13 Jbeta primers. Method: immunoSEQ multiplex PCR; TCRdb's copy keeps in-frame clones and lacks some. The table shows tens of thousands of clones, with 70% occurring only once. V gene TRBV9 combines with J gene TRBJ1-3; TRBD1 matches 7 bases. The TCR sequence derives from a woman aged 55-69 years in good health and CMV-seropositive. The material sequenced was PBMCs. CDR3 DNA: TGTGCCAGCTCCCTCCAGGGGGGCTCTGGAAACACCATATATTTT. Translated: CASSLQGGSGNTIYF.